The text below deals with one TCR beta chain. The antigen remains undetermined. The data originate from a study of cytomegalovirus exposure and HLA in healthy donors. Data came from immunoSEQ multiplex PCR; TCRdb stores just in-frame clones and leaves some out. The table lists about 150,000 clones, 80% to 90% of them singletons. The CDR3 has 15 amino acids. Germline V gives CDR1 MNHEY, CDR2 SVGAGI. V was trimmed by 0 bases and J by 3 bases, leaving 12 bases between them. Study-wide points: TCR sequences were mostly rare, though some public TCRs occurred in many donors.

The sequence was collected from a man aged 18 to 30 in good health and CMV-seropositive. The V gene is TRBV6-5, the J gene TRBJ2-7; D unresolved. Sequenced material: PBMCs. The CDR3, as DNA: TGTGCCAGCAGTTACTCGGCAGGTGGGCGCTACGAGCAGTACTTC. It yields the protein CASSYSAGGRYEQYF.